These 17 T cell receptor beta chains originate from one sample sequenced in a study of immune cell composition in non-small cell lung cancer. Method: immunoSEQ multiplex PCR; TCRdb's copy keeps in-frame clones and lacks some. The sample has several thousand clones, 70% to 80% seen once. Sequencing used lung tumor tissue. These receptors came from a human donor with non-small cell lung cancer.

The J gene is TRBJ2-7, the V gene TRBV5-8, with unresolved D. This CDR3 is 16 amino acids long. Germline lookup yields CDR1 SGHTS and CDR2 YDEGEE. V lost 4 bases, J lost 6 bases, and 23 bases lay in between. The DNA for the CDR3 is TGTGCCAGCAGCCCAACAACTGGGCCCTACTTCCTCGAGCAGTACTTC. Translation: CASSPTTGPYFLEQYF. Complete variable domain (other parts from reference TRBV5-8 and TRBJ2-7): EAGVTQSPTHLIKTRGQQATLRCSPISGHTSVYWYQQALGLGLQFLLWYDEGEERNRGNFPPRFSGRQFPNYSSELNVNALELEDSALYLCASSPTTGPYFLEQYFGPGTRLTVT.

The genes are TRBV6-5 and TRBJ2-2; no firm D call. The V gene lost 5 bases and the J gene lost 7 bases, with 8 bases spanning the gap. Per germline, CDR1 MNHEY and CDR2 SVGAGI. The CDR3 is 12 amino acids. For the CDR3, the DNA is TGTGCCAGCAGTATACACCTCGGGGAGCTGTTTTTT. It encodes CASSIHLGELFF.

This clone has only one observation. The V and J genes are TRBV5-1 and TRBJ2-1; the match to TRBD2 covers 14 bases. Germline trimming cut 6 bases from V and 0 bases from J; bases unmatched to any gene: 8. The germline CDR1 and CDR2 sequences are SGHRS and YFSETQ. The CDR3 consists of 18 residues. CDR3 protein: CASTGTGTSGSSYNEQFF. The CDR3 bases are TGCGCCAGCACAGGCACCGGGACTAGCGGGAGCTCCTACAATGAGCAGTTCTTC.

This chain links TRBV30 with TRBJ1-4, with TRBD1 matching over 7 bases. The CDR3 runs 14 residues. CDR1 is GTSNPN, CDR2 SVGIG, per germline (reference sequence). J was trimmed by 8 bases and V by 3 bases; bases with no gene match: 9. For the CDR3, the DNA is TGTGCCTGGAGGCCGACAGGGCACGTAGAAAAACTGTTTTTT. The encoded protein is CAWRPTGHVEKLFF.

The V and J genes are TRBV7-2 and TRBJ1-1; D may be TRBD1 (5 bases). The CDR3 has 15 amino acids. Trimming took off 1 base at V and 4 bases at J, with 13 bases between the two ends. Germline-derived CDR1 and CDR2 are SGHTA and FQGNSA. The CDR3 loop is CASSLGPGRGTEAFF. The CDR3 DNA sequence: TGTGCCAGCAGCTTAGGTCCTGGAAGGGGCACTGAAGCTTTCTTT.

This chain connects TRBV19 to TRBJ1-4, with TRBD1 matching over 9 bases. J lost 2 bases, V lost 5 bases, and 3 bases had no gene match. CDR3 length: 15 amino acids. Germline lookup yields CDR1 LNHDA and CDR2 SQIVND (reference sequence). The CDR3 coding sequence is TGTGCCAGTAGTTCGACAGGGGGGACTAATGAAAAACTGTTTTTT. Protein product: CASSSTGGTNEKLFF. The whole variable domain, remainder taken from reference TRBV19 and TRBJ1-4, is DGGITQSPKYLFRKEGQNVTLSCEQNLNHDAMYWYRQDPGQGLRLIYYSQIVNDFQKGDIAEGYSVSREKKESFPLTVTSAQKNPTAFYLCASSSTGGTNEKLFFGSGTQLSVL.

This clone was observed a handful of times. This chain connects TRBV29-1 to TRBJ2-1; TRBD1 is a possible D gene (6 bases). CDR1 SQVTM and CDR2 ANQGSEA come from the germline V gene. The V end lost 1 base, the J end lost 7 bases, and 8 bases lay between the germline ends. The length of the CDR3 is 12 residues. The CDR3: CSVEGQGNEQFF. DNA of the CDR3: TGCAGCGTTGAAGGGCAGGGGAATGAGCAGTTCTTC.

The V and J genes are TRBV25-1 and TRBJ1-1; D not resolved. Germline CDR1 and CDR2: MGHDK and SYGVNS. V lost 7 bases and J 3 bases, leaving 6 bases between the germline ends. The CDR3 extends over 11 amino acids. The CDR3: CASKRYTEAFF. CDR3 sequence (DNA): TGTGCCAGCAAACGGTACACTGAAGCTTTCTTT.

J is TRBJ2-5 and V is TRBV5-6; 14 nucleotides agree with TRBD2. J was trimmed by 4 bases and V by 4 bases; bases with no gene match: 6. CDR1 SGHDT and CDR2 YYEEEE come from the germline V gene. The CDR3 extends over 16 amino acids. In DNA, the CDR3 is TGTGCCAGCAGCAACGGACTAGCGGGGGGTAGAGAGACCCAGTACTTC. Protein sequence: CASSNGLAGGRETQYF.

The V gene is TRBV12-5, the J gene TRBJ1-1; D unclear. Germline assignment: CDR1 LGHNT and CDR2 FRNRAP. Deletions cut 1 base from V and 8 bases from J, with 5 bases between. The CDR3 extends over 11 amino acids. CDR3 sequence: CASGLGLEAFF. CDR3 nucleotide sequence: TGTGCTAGTGGTTTGGGACTGGAAGCTTTCTTT.

The chain links TRBV9 to TRBJ1-6; D is undetermined. The V gene lost 0 bases and the J gene lost 9 bases, with 10 bases spanning the gap. Germline V gives CDR1 SGDLS, CDR2 YYNGEE. The CDR3 has 14 residues. CDR3 in amino acids: CASSVEFIGSPLHF. Here the CDR3 DNA reads TGTGCCAGCAGCGTAGAGTTTATCGGTTCACCCCTCCACTTT.

The genes are TRBV18 and TRBJ1-1; no clear D. The V end lost 4 bases, the J end lost 1 base, and 10 bases lay between the germline ends. CDR3 size: 14 residues. Germline CDR1 is KGHSH and CDR2 is LQKENI. CDR3 sequence: CASSQGEGNTEAFF. The CDR3 nucleotides read TGTGCCAGCTCACAAGGTGAGGGGAACACTGAAGCTTTCTTT. The variable domain in full, completed from reference TRBV18 and TRBJ1-1, reads NAGVMQNPRHLVRRRGQEARLRCSPMKGHSHVYWYRQLPEEGLKFMVYLQKENIIDESGMPKERFSAEFPKEGPSILRIQQVVRGDSAAYFCASSQGEGNTEAFFGQGTRLTVV.

The chain employs TRBV18 and TRBJ1-1; the D gene is possibly TRBD1 (5 bases). Trimming removed 5 bases from V and 2 bases from J, with 12 bases in between. This CDR3 is built from 14 residues. Germline V gene lookup returns CDR1 KGHSH and CDR2 LQKENI. The CDR3, as DNA: TGTGCCAGCTCAACTTCCCAGGGTAACACTGAAGCTTTCTTT. It yields the protein CASSTSQGNTEAFF.

This clone came up once. The identical CDR3 is also encoded by other nucleotide sequences in the sample. The genes are TRBV4-1 and TRBJ2-3; perhaps TRBD2 as D (6 bases). V was pared by 1 base and J by 8 bases, with 10 bases between. Germline V CDR1 and CDR2: MGHRA, YSYEKL. CDR3 size: 13 residues. The CDR3 DNA follows: TGCGCCAGCAGCCAAGCAACCGGGGGTACGCAGTATTTT. The encoded protein is CASSQATGGTQYF.

The chain has TRBV7-2 and TRBJ1-2; 7 bases line up with TRBD1. This CDR3 has 15 residues. The germline CDR1 and CDR2 sequences are SGHTA and FQGNSA. V shed 0 bases and J 7 bases; nucleotides not matched to a gene: 8. This CDR3 is CASSLAEGAPGGYTF. The CDR3 coding sequence is TGTGCCAGCAGCTTAGCCGAGGGGGCGCCCGGTGGCTACACCTTC.

The chain recombines TRBV18 with TRBJ1-2, with D possibly being TRBD1 (6 bases). The CDR3 sequence is 14 residues long. The germline CDR1 and CDR2 sequences are KGHSH and LQKENI. V lost 2 bases to trimming and J lost 2 bases, with 9 bases between them. CDR3 residues: CASSPAQGNYGYTF. The CDR3 bases are TGTGCCAGCTCACCAGCACAGGGAAACTATGGCTACACCTTC.

By frequency in the sample, this clone is large (0.1 to 1%). The V call is TRBV2, the J call TRBJ2-2; 8 bases agree with TRBD2. The CDR3 is made up of 17 amino acids. Germline V gene sequence: CDR1 SNHLY, CDR2 FYNNEI. V dropped 6 bases and J dropped 2; count of bases not matched to a gene: 11. CDR3 sequence reads: CASSSPRAGVNTGELFF. CDR3 in DNA: TGTGCCAGCAGCTCCCCAAGAGCGGGGGTTAACACCGGGGAGCTGTTTTTT.